Listed below are T cell receptor beta chains from one sample, sequenced in a study of cytomegalovirus exposure and HLA in healthy donors. Measured with immunoSEQ multiplex PCR; TCRdb has only the in-frame clones, and not every one. The sample records around 210,000 clones, roughly 84% being singletons. The sequenced sample consisted of PBMCs. These receptors were taken from a girl aged 2 to 9 in good health and CMV-seronegative. Each CDR3 is given with its conserved first and last residue. The D gene is left open where the match is weak. Some rows have no size entry. The others give once, few or many, or a class for an expanded clone.

>TRBV5-1|TRBD2|.|TRBJ2-1
CASSSRGDNEQFF
TGCGCCAGCAGCTCGCGGGGGGACAATGAGCAGTTCTTC
>TRBV5-1|TRBD1|.|TRBJ2-3
CASSRDRDPLITQYF
TGCGCCAGCAGCCGGGACAGGGACCCTTTAATTACGCAGTATTTT
>TRBV6-6|TRBD1|.|TRBJ1-2
CASSYYIGQGAGGYTF
TGTGCCAGCAGTTACTATATTGGACAGGGGGCCGGGGGCTACACCTTC
>TRBV18|.|.|TRBJ2-7
CASSTRDFSYEQYF
TGTGCCAGCTCAACAAGGGACTTCTCCTACGAGCAGTACTTC
>TRBV6-1|.|.|TRBJ1-1
CASSEKGRWDTEAFF
TGTGCCAGCAGTGAAAAGGGGAGGTGGGACACTGAAGCTTTCTTT
>TRBV19|.|.|TRBJ2-5
CASRLRGAETQYF
TGTGCCAGTAGGCTCAGGGGAGCAGAGACCCAGTACTTC
>TRBV7-2|.|.|TRBJ2-5
CASSPRAAGETQYF
TGTGCCAGCAGCCCGAGAGCGGCTGGGGAGACCCAGTACTTC
>TRBV5-5|.|.|TRBJ1-2
CASSLDGNYGYTF
TGTGCCAGCAGCTTGGACGGTAACTATGGCTACACCTTC
>TRBV7-2|TRBD2|.|TRBJ2-3
CASSLARTSGLADTQYF
TGTGCCAGCAGCTTAGCCCGGACTAGCGGCCTAGCGGATACGCAGTATTTT
>TRBV7-8|.|.|TRBJ2-5
CASSPPGLQETQYF
TGTGCCAGCAGCCCGCCAGGGCTACAAGAGACCCAGTACTTC
>TRBV2|TRBD1|.|TRBJ1-5
CASSAPGQVRGSNQPQHF
TGTGCCAGCAGCGCCCCGGGGCAGGTCAGGGGGAGCAATCAGCCCCAGCATTTT
>TRBV2|.|.|TRBJ2-5
CASTLTGFGVQTQYF
TGTGCCAGCACTCTGACAGGTTTCGGCGTTCAGACCCAGTACTTC
>TRBV10-2|.|.|TRBJ2-7
CASSGGASIEQYF
TGCGCCAGCAGTGGGGGAGCGAGCATCGAGCAGTACTTC
>TRBV6-5|.|few|TRBJ1-1
CASSGMGTNTEAFF
TGTGCCAGCTCCGGGATGGGCACGAACACTGAAGCTTTCTTT
>TRBV6-4|.|.|TRBJ1-5
CASSDIQGQPQHF
TGTGCCAGCAGTGATATTCAGGGGCAGCCCCAGCATTTT
>TRBV6-5|TRBD2|once|TRBJ2-2
CASSYAGGSTGELFF
TGTGCCAGCAGTTACGCGGGGGGCTCCACCGGGGAGCTGTTTTTT
>TRBV5-1|TRBD2|.|TRBJ2-7
CASSLSGTSYYEQYF
TGCGCCAGCAGCTTAAGCGGGACCTCGTACTACGAGCAGTACTTC
>TRBV30|.|.|TRBJ1-1
CAWSASRVLGTEAFF
TGTGCCTGGAGTGCGTCCCGGGTCTTAGGCACTGAAGCTTTCTTT
>TRBV7-6|.|.|TRBJ1-5
CASSLEGGPSQPQHF
TGTGCCAGCAGCTTAGAAGGGGGTCCGTCCCAGCCCCAGCATTTT
>TRBV5-6|.|.|TRBJ2-1
CASSFRLTSYNEQFF
TGTGCCAGCAGCTTCCGATTAACTTCCTACAATGAGCAGTTCTTC
>TRBV5-1|TRBD1|.|TRBJ2-7
CASSLGQGWVSYEQYF
TGCGCCAGCAGCTTGGGACAGGGGTGGGTCTCCTACGAGCAGTACTTC
>TRBV27|.|.|TRBJ1-6
CASSFRSGARSPLHF
TGTGCCAGCAGTTTCCGGTCTGGGGCGAGATCACCCCTCCACTTT
>TRBV2|.|.|TRBJ2-1
CASSAQEEQFF
TGTGCCAGCAGTGCCCAAGAGGAGCAGTTCTTC
>TRBV13|.|.|TRBJ2-7
CVSSLVAGPSYEQYF
TGTGTCAGCAGCTTAGTGGCAGGGCCATCCTACGAGCAGTACTTC
>TRBV4-2|TRBD2|once|TRBJ2-7
CASSQGLAGLSYEQYF
TGTGCCAGCAGCCAAGGCTTAGCGGGTCTCTCCTACGAGCAGTACTTC
>TRBV6-1|TRBD1|.|TRBJ2-7
CAAGQGIYEQYF
TGTGCCGCCGGACAGGGTATCTACGAGCAGTACTTC
>TRBV7-7|.|.|TRBJ2-3
CASSLRGRSTDTQYF
TGTGCCAGCAGCTTAAGGGGTAGGAGCACAGATACGCAGTATTTT
>TRBV5-6|TRBD1|.|TRBJ2-5
CASSLRGTEETQYF
TGTGCCAGCAGCTTGAGGGGGACAGAAGAGACCCAGTACTTC
>TRBV9|.|once|TRBJ2-5
CASSGQGPPQETQYF
TGTGCCAGCAGCGGCCAGGGCCCTCCTCAAGAGACCCAGTACTTC
>TRBV10-1|TRBD2|.|TRBJ2-5
CASSSGLAGGQETQYF
TGCGCCAGCAGTTCCGGACTAGCGGGAGGCCAAGAGACCCAGTACTTC
>TRBV5-4|.|.|TRBJ1-2
CASSGGGGPYGYTF
TGTGCCAGCAGCGGGGGGGGAGGACCCTATGGCTACACCTTC